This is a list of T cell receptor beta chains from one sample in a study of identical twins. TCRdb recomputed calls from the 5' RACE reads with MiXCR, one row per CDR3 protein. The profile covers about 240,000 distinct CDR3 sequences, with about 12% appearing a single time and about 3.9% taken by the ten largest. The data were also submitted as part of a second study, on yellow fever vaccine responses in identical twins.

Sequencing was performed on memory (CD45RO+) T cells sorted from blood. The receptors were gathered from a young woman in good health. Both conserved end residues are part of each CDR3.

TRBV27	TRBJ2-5	CASTTRRGGETQYF
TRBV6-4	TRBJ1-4	CASSEQVFSEKLFF
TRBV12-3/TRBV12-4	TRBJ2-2	CASSLAGVGELFF
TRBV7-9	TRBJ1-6	CASSLEGRTLHF
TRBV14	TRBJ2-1	CASSQRQTLFF
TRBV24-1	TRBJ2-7	CATGDGFSYEQYF
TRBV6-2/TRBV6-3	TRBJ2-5	CASSDPGGQETQYF
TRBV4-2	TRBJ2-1	CASSSMGTSGSSSYNEQFF
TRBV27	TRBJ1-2	CASSLRKELNYGYTF
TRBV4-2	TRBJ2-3	CASSQERTSTDTQYF
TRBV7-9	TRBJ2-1	CASSLAGRYEQFF
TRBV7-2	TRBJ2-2	CASSSLSGGTGELFF
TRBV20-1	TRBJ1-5	CSARDLTSNQPQHF
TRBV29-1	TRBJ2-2	CSVGRGRGSGELFF
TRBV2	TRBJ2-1	CASSEAWEQFF
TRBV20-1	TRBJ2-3	CSAPPVPDTQYF
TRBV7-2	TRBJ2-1	CASSLVASGGYNEQFF
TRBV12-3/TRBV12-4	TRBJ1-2	CASSPLSAGSRRSGYTF
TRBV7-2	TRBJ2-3	CASSPEFGRTDTQYF
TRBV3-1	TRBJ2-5	CASSQSGLAGETQYF
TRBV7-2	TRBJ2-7	CASSLMASSYEQYF
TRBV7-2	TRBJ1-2	CASSPQGDRVGYGYTF
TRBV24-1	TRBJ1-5	CATSVTGNQPQHF
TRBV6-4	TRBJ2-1	CASSDGAGSMNEQFF
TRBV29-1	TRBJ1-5	CSVRTVLGPQHF
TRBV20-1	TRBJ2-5	CSPRTLGGETQYF
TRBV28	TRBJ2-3	CASSGVATDTQYF
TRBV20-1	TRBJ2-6	CSARDPGANVLTF
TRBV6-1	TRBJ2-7	CASILRTGSYEQYF
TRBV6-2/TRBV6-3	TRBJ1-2	CASRYRVLDGYTF
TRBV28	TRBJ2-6	CASSLIGANVLTF
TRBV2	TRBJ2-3	CASGWGTSGGATDTQYF
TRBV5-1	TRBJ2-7	CASSLVGTVSSYEQYF
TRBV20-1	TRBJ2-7	CSARDPRGWEEQYF
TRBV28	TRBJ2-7	CASSLPAISYEQYF
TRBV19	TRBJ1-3	CASSIDRSSGNTIYF
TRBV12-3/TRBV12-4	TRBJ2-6	CASSPAGANVLTF
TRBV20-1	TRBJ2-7	CSARKTGDEQYF
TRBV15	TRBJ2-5	CATSRHKQGKETQYF
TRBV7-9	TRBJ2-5	CASSLAGGPQTQYF
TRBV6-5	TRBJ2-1	CASSNDRGSYNEQFF
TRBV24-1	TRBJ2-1	CATSATGEQFF
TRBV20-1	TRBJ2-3	CSARVPRSTDTQYF
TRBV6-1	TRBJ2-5	CASSIGQSQETQYF
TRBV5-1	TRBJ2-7	CASSLVNRDNEQYF
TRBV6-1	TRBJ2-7	CASKKGGATGAYEQYF
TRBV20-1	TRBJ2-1	CSAAGLAGRSSYNEQFF
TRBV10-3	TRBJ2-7	CAISAPLGTSGRNSYEQYF
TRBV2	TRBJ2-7	CASSGSGGFTYEQYF
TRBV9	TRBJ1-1	CASSVVGETEAFF
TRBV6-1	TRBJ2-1	CASTGQVSYNEQFF
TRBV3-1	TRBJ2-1	CASSPQGWGNEQFF
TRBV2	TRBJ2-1	CASSRQVEQFF
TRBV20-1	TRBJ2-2	CSVPGLAGGDTGELFF
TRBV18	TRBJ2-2	CASSPRRGEAGGELFF
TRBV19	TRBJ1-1	CASRGGRGLLNTEAFF